The clone carrying this T cell receptor beta chain was observed a handful of times. Its antigen is not known. Each CDR3 protein gets one entry after TCRdb re-called the 5' RACE reads with MiXCR. The sample has 220,000 or so distinct CDR3 sequences; 15% to 20% are singletons. The entry originates in a study of CD8 T cells in ankylosing spondylitis. The study, taken as a whole, reports: Disease-associated clones were reportedly significantly overrepresented in matched ankylosing spondylitis synovial fluid. Made up of 7 to 9 highly homologous variants, a TCR beta motif appeared characteristic of ankylosing spondylitis blood.

The specimen was blood, either unsorted or a sorted T cell fraction (not recorded which). The sequence was collected from a male donor with ankylosing spondylitis.

The CDR3 coding sequence is TGTGCCACCAGCAGACCCGTGATGTCAACAGGGTTTGAGCAGCCCCAGCATTTT. This encodes CATSRPVMSTGFEQPQHF. The rearrangement joins TRBV15 to TRBJ1-5; D is perhaps TRBD1 (6 bases). This CDR3 contains 18 residues. Germline V gene lookup returns CDR1 LNHNV and CDR2 YYDKDF (reference sequence). V was shortened by 2 bases and J by 7 bases, with 24 bases between the two germline ends.